These T cell receptor beta chains were read from a single sample in a study of STAT5B mutations in CD4+ large granular lymphocyte leukemia. Data came from immunoSEQ multiplex PCR; TCRdb stores just in-frame clones and leaves some out. The sample lists roughly 48,000 clones, less than 85% seen once, with over 1.5% in the top ten. The sequenced sample was CD4+ T cells from blood buffy coats. Receptors originate from a human donor in good health. Both conserved end residues are part of each CDR3. The order of the fields is D gene, J gene, clone size, V gene, CDR3 length, CDR3 protein, CDR3 DNA. The D gene is left open where the match is weak. Expanded clones get a size class; other rows say once, few or many, or leave the size out.

>TRBD1|TRBJ1-5|NA|TRBV10-3|13
CAIKGAAGQPQHF
TGTGCCATCAAGGGGGCGGCAGGTCAGCCCCAGCATTTT
>NA|TRBJ2-2|NA|TRBV28|13
CASSLEASGELFF
TGTGCCAGCAGTTTAGAGGCTTCCGGGGAGCTGTTTTTT
>TRBD1|TRBJ2-1|NA|TRBV5-1|16
CASSLGQGASYNEQFF
TGCGCCAGCAGCTTGGGACAGGGGGCCTCCTACAATGAGCAGTTCTTC
>TRBD1|TRBJ1-1|NA|TRBV7-8|14
CASSRLGQGAEAFF
TGTGCCAGCAGCCGCCTCGGACAGGGCGCTGAAGCTTTCTTT
>NA|TRBJ1-3|NA|TRBV30|15
CAWSLGTYSGNTIYF
TGTGCCTGGAGCCTTGGCACCTACTCTGGAAACACCATATATTTT
>NA|TRBJ2-3|NA|TRBV11-1|15
CASSLVASAWDTQYF
TGTGCCAGCAGCTTAGTCGCTAGCGCTTGGGATACGCAGTATTTT
>TRBD1|TRBJ1-2|NA|TRBV6-5|15
CASSQPGQDFYGYTF
TGTGCCAGCAGTCAGCCGGGACAGGACTTCTATGGCTACACCTTC
>TRBD1|TRBJ1-1|once|TRBV6-5|14
CASSPGQGRTEAFF
TGTGCCAGCAGTCCTGGACAGGGGAGGACTGAAGCTTTCTTT
>TRBD2|TRBJ2-2|NA|TRBV7-2|12
CASSAGAGELFF
TGTGCCAGTTCAGCGGGGGCCGGGGAGCTGTTTTTT
>TRBD2|TRBJ2-5|NA|TRBV2|14
CASSGVAGQETQYF
TGTGCCAGCAGTGGGGTAGCGGGGCAAGAGACCCAGTACTTC
>NA|TRBJ2-7|NA|TRBV6-1|11
CASSATREREF
TGTGCCAGCAGCGCAACGCGGGAAAGGGAATTC
>TRBD1|TRBJ1-6|NA|TRBV7-8|15
CASSRTTGANSPLHF
TGTGCCAGCAGCCGGACTACAGGGGCTAATTCACCCCTCCACTTT
>NA|TRBJ1-4|NA|TRBV2|12
CASRSQNEKLFF
TGTGCCAGCCGCAGCCAGAATGAAAAACTGTTTTTT
>NA|TRBJ1-2|few|TRBV30|12
CAAGTQFGGYTF
TGTGCTGCGGGAACCCAATTTGGTGGCTACACCTTC
>TRBD1|TRBJ1-1|few|TRBV4-2|17
CASSQEMTGFSLTEAFF
TGTGCCAGCAGCCAAGAGATGACAGGGTTTAGTTTGACTGAAGCTTTCTTT
>TRBD2|TRBJ2-3|NA|TRBV4-2|16
CASSQVAGGLTDTQYF
TGTGCCAGCAGCCAAGTAGCGGGGGGGCTCACAGATACGCAGTATTTT
>NA|TRBJ1-5|few|TRBV6-5|13
CASSKGLIQPQHF
TGTGCCAGCAGTAAAGGGCTAATCCAGCCCCAGCATTTT
>TRBD1|TRBJ1-2|few|TRBV11-2|16
CASSFGGTGANYGYTF
TGTGCCAGCAGCTTCGGGGGGACAGGGGCGAACTATGGCTACACCTTC
>NA|TRBJ1-1|NA|TRBV7-2|13
CASSFTEDTEAFF
TGTGCCAGCAGCTTTACCGAGGACACTGAAGCTTTCTTT
>NA|TRBJ1-1|NA|TRBV11-2|14
CASSLSIGNTEAFF
TGTGCCAGCAGCTTAAGTATTGGGAACACTGAAGCTTTCTTT
>TRBD2|TRBJ2-5|once|TRBV6-6|13
CASSLAGEGTQYF
TGTGCCAGCAGCCTGGCGGGGGAGGGGACCCAGTACTTC
>NA|TRBJ2-2|NA|TRBV28|15
CASRKGRANTGELFF
TGTGCCAGCAGGAAGGGGCGGGCGAACACCGGGGAGCTGTTTTTT
>TRBD2|TRBJ2-2|NA|TRBV10-2|17
CASSVGLAGLSVGELFF
TGCGCCAGCAGTGTGGGACTAGCGGGGTTGAGTGTCGGGGAGCTGTTTTTT
>NA|TRBJ2-3|NA|TRBV7-9|16
CASSLTGGGRTDTQYF
TGTGCCAGCAGCTTAACCGGGGGCGGGCGCACAGATACGCAGTATTTT
>NA|TRBJ1-6|NA|TRBV7-2|17
CASSLGAPSSYNSPLHF
TGTGCCAGCAGCTTAGGGGCGCCGAGCTCCTATAATTCACCCCTCCACTTT
>NA|TRBJ2-4|NA|TRBV7-2|14
CASSPGPASNIQYF
TGTGCCAGCAGCCCGGGACCAGCATCCAACATTCAGTACTTC
>TRBD1|TRBJ1-1|few|TRBV11-2|14
CASSLGNDRVQAFF
TGTGCCAGCAGCTTAGGAAACGACAGGGTTCAAGCTTTCTTT
>NA|TRBJ2-3|NA|TRBV5-1|15
CASSAWGDGTDTQYF
TGCGCCAGCAGCGCGTGGGGGGACGGGACAGATACGCAGTATTTT
>TRBD1|TRBJ2-2|once|TRBV5-6|13
CASSPGQLGELFF
TGTGCCAGCAGCCCGGGACAGCTCGGGGAGCTGTTTTTT
>NA|TRBJ2-5|NA|TRBV6-1|11
CASSGGETQYF
TGTGCCAGCAGTGGGGGTGAGACCCAGTACTTC
>NA|TRBJ2-1|NA|TRBV5-1|12
CASSLAVNEQFF
TGCGCCAGCAGCCTGGCGGTAAATGAGCAGTTCTTC
>TRBD2|TRBJ2-3|NA|TRBV18|16
CASSPPAAGVADTQYF
TGTGCCAGCTCACCACCGGCCGCGGGGGTGGCAGATACGCAGTATTTT
>NA|TRBJ2-2|NA|TRBV30|13
CAWSFQGSGELFF
TGTGCCTGGAGTTTCCAGGGCTCCGGGGAGCTGTTTTTT
>NA|TRBJ1-5|NA|TRBV10-3|12
CAISETWQPQHF
TGTGCCATCAGTGAGACGTGGCAGCCCCAGCATTTT
>NA|TRBJ1-6|NA|TRBV11-2|15
CASSRASDRPLPLHF
TGTGCCAGCAGCAGGGCTTCTGACAGGCCACTGCCCCTCCACTTT
>NA|TRBJ1-5|NA|TRBV5-1|13
CASSLERNQPQHF
TGCGCCAGCAGCTTGGAAAGGAATCAGCCCCAGCATTTT
>NA|TRBJ2-3|NA|TRBV7-9|13
CASSTTADGTQYF
TGTGCCAGCAGCACGACCGCCGACGGAACGCAGTATTTT
>NA|TRBJ1-1|few|TRBV5-4|13
CASSFEVDLEAFF
TGTGCCAGCAGCTTCGAGGTGGACCTTGAAGCTTTCTTT
>NA|TRBJ2-2|few|TRBV19|12
CASGENTGELFF
TGTGCCAGTGGGGAGAACACCGGGGAGCTGTTTTTT
>NA|TRBJ1-5|NA|TRBV7-9|17
CASSPSFGVGSNQPQHF
TGTGCCAGCAGCCCCTCCTTTGGGGTTGGGAGCAATCAGCCCCAGCATTTT
>TRBD1|TRBJ2-7|NA|TRBV30|15
CAWSGYGQGFYEQYF
TGTGCCTGGAGTGGTTACGGACAGGGGTTCTACGAGCAGTACTTC
>NA|TRBJ1-2|once|TRBV15|15
CATSRDGVLVYGYTF
TGTGCCACCAGCAGAGATGGGGTTCTGGTCTATGGCTACACCTTC
>TRBD1|TRBJ2-3|NA|TRBV11-1|14
CASSPGTGLVTQYF
TGTGCCAGCAGCCCCGGGACAGGTTTGGTTACGCAGTATTTT
>NA|TRBJ1-2|NA|TRBV15|15
CATSRDRVNQYGYTF
TGTGCCACCAGCAGAGACCGGGTAAACCAATATGGCTACACCTTC
>TRBD2|TRBJ2-5|NA|TRBV7-2|18
CASSLASSGGPTQETQYF
TGTGCCAGCAGCTTAGCGTCTAGCGGGGGGCCCACCCAAGAGACCCAGTACTTC
>NA|TRBJ1-5|few|TRBV30|13
CAWSAQGPQPQHF
TGTGCCTGGAGTGCACAGGGCCCTCAGCCCCAGCATTTT
>NA|TRBJ1-4|NA|TRBV25-1|12
CASGREGEKLFF
TGTGCCAGCGGCAGGGAAGGGGAAAAACTGTTTTTT
>NA|TRBJ2-1|NA|TRBV27|14
CASSSYMTYNEQFF
TGTGCCAGCAGTTCGTATATGACCTACAATGAGCAGTTCTTC
>NA|TRBJ2-7|NA|TRBV5-6|15
CASSWREQGKAEQYF
TGTGCCAGCAGCTGGAGGGAGCAGGGAAAGGCCGAGCAGTACTTC
>TRBD1|TRBJ2-3|NA|TRBV5-1|16
CASSLAGTGGVDTQYF
TGCGCCAGCAGCTTGGCTGGGACAGGGGGCGTAGATACGCAGTATTTT
>TRBD1|TRBJ2-1|NA|TRBV6-6|16
CASSYLGQGFGNEQFF
TGTGCCAGCAGTTACTTGGGACAGGGTTTCGGCAATGAGCAGTTCTTC
>NA|TRBJ2-2|NA|TRBV6-5|14
CASSPQGGSGELFF
TGTGCCAGCAGTCCTCAGGGTGGGTCCGGGGAGCTGTTTTTT
>NA|TRBJ2-5|NA|TRBV7-2|14
CASSLGAHQETQYF
TGTGCCAGCAGCTTAGGGGCACACCAAGAGACCCAGTACTTC
>NA|TRBJ2-2|NA|TRBV7-3|15
CASSSDRPNTGELFF
TGTGCCAGCAGCTCCGACAGGCCGAACACCGGGGAGCTGTTTTTT
>TRBD1|TRBJ2-6|NA|TRBV4-1|18
CASSPGGQGALGANVLTF
TGCGCCAGCAGCCCTGGGGGACAGGGGGCGTTAGGGGCCAACGTCCTGACTTTC